One and the same sample provided the 3 T cell receptor beta chains below, sequenced in a study of OX40 agonist ivuxolimab in advanced cancers. This table comes from immunoSEQ multiplex PCR, and its TCRdb copy is limited to in-frame clones, with some not included. The sample carries some 69,000 clones, around 90% recorded once. This specimen consisted of CD4+ or CD8+ T cells sorted from blood, obtained in a trial of the OX40 agonist ivuxolimab. These receptors all stem from an adult with an advanced solid tumor such as melanoma, head and neck, liver or kidney cancer.

This clone was counted between two and nine times. J is TRBJ1-1 and V is TRBV10-3; 11 nucleotides match TRBD1. The CDR3 consists of 13 residues. Germline V gene data show CDR1 as ENHRY and CDR2 as SYGVKD. V lost 6 bases to trimming and J lost 7 bases; unmatched junction nucleotides: 4. The CDR3 DNA follows: TGTGCCATCAGCGGGACAGGGGGAGGTGAAGCTTTCTTT. Encoded protein: CAISGTGGGEAFF.

V gene TRBV4-2 combines with J gene TRBJ2-1; D uncertain. Trimming removed 10 bases from V and 6 bases from J, with 13 bases in between. Germline CDR1 and CDR2: LGHNA and YNFKEQ. This CDR3 is 12 amino acids long. The CDR3 protein is CANARKFNEQFF. The DNA for the CDR3 is TGTGCCAATGCGCGCAAGTTCAATGAGCAGTTCTTC.

V usage is TRBV6-5 and J usage is TRBJ1-2; 9 nucleotides align to TRBD1. V trimming: 2 bases; J trimming: 5 bases; junction bases outside the gene matches: 3. CDR3 length: 14 residues. Per the germline V gene, CDR1 is MNHEY and CDR2 is SVGAGI. The CDR3 nucleotides read TGTGCCAGCAGTTACCTGGACAGGGGATATGGCTACACCTTC. This codes for CASSYLDRGYGYTF.